These 26 T cell receptor beta chains share one sample of origin, sequenced in a study of T cells in localized non-small cell lung cancer. Profiled with immunoSEQ multiplex PCR; TCRdb holds only in-frame clones, not every one. The sample contains around 130,000 clones, around 89% of which appear only once. The source material was peripheral blood, sampled before any cancer treatment. The receptor set was obtained from a female donor older than 55 with stage I lung adenocarcinoma.

This rearrangement joins TRBV9 to TRBJ2-3; D unresolved. From germline, CDR1 is SGDLS and CDR2 YYNGEE. This CDR3 region has 16 residues. V was shortened by 4 bases and J by 0 bases, with 15 bases between the two germline ends. The CDR3 sequence: CASSPVLGRSTDTQYF. The CDR3 nucleotides are TGTGCCAGCAGCCCTGTGCTTGGACGCAGCACAGATACGCAGTATTTT.

V usage is TRBV10-1 and J usage is TRBJ2-1, with TRBD2 identical over 11 bases. There are 14 residues in the CDR3. V shed 8 bases and J 7 bases; nucleotides not matched to a gene: 7. Germline V gene lookup returns CDR1 WNHNN and CDR2 SYGVQD (reference sequence). CDR3: CASGSSGRTNEQFF. CDR3 coding DNA: TGCGCCAGCGGCTCTAGCGGGAGGACGAATGAGCAGTTCTTC.

The chain combines TRBV28 with TRBJ2-2; D not resolved. Germline CDR1 MDHEN, CDR2 SYDVKM. This CDR3 is built from 13 residues. The V and J ends lost 7 bases and 4 bases respectively, with 10 bases between them. The CDR3 spells CASTYTSTGELFF. Written as DNA, the CDR3 is TGTGCCAGCACCTATACTTCCACCGGGGAGCTGTTTTTT. The variable domain in full, completed from reference TRBV28 and TRBJ2-2, reads DVKVTQSSRYLVKRTGEKVFLECVQDMDHENMFWYRQDPGLGLRLIYFSYDVKMKEKGDIPEGYSVSREKKERFSLILESASTNQTSMYLCASTYTSTGELFFGEGSRLTVL.

V is TRBV19 and J is TRBJ2-5; 8 bases fit TRBD2. The CDR3 contains 12 residues. Trimming took 10 bases from V and 3 from J; bases not matched to a gene: 4. Germline values: CDR1 LNHDA, CDR2 SQIVND (reference sequence). The chain's CDR3 is CATGGRKETQYF. CDR3 nucleotides: TGTGCCACAGGCGGGAGGAAAGAGACCCAGTACTTC.

V usage is TRBV7-3 and J usage is TRBJ2-1, with unresolved D. Looked up from germline, CDR1 is SGHTA and CDR2 is FQGTGA. V was pared by 0 bases and J by 1 base, with 7 bases between. CDR3 length equals 15 residues. The CDR3 is CASSLTLVSYNEQFF. The CDR3 bases are TGTGCCAGCAGCTTAACCCTAGTTTCCTACAATGAGCAGTTCTTC.

The chain has TRBV9 and TRBJ2-2; D possibly corresponds to TRBD1 (6 bases). Germline CDR1 is SGDLS and CDR2 is YYNGEE. Trimming took off 3 bases at V and 5 bases at J, with 11 bases between the two ends. The CDR3 contains 14 residues. Here the CDR3 DNA reads TGTGCCAGCAGCGCTACAGGGTTTACCGGGGAGCTGTTTTTT. This translates into CASSATGFTGELFF.

This clone was seen only once. V and J are TRBV4-1 and TRBJ1-2; no firm D call. Germline V gene lookup returns CDR1 MGHRA and CDR2 YSYEKL. Trimming removed 0 bases at V and 0 bases at J, with 8 bases between. The CDR3 runs 15 residues. The CDR3 nucleotides read TGCGCCAGCAGCCAAGATCTCAGAGCTAACTATGGCTACACCTTC. It specifies CASSQDLRANYGYTF.

The chain combines TRBV5-1 with TRBJ2-2; TRBD2 aligns across 7 bases. The germline V gene has CDR1 SGHRS and CDR2 YFSETQ. The CDR3 totals 15 residues. J gave up 4 bases and V 6 bases, and 9 bases lay outside the gene matches. In DNA form, the CDR3 reads TGCGCCAGCAAGTGGTCTAGCGGAGCCACCGGGGAGCTGTTTTTT. This gives the protein CASKWSSGATGELFF.

The gene calls are TRBV7-8 and TRBJ1-5, with TRBD1 matching 9 bases. Trimming removed 1 base from V and 7 bases from J; junction bases left unmatched: 5. Per the germline V gene, CDR1 is SGHVS and CDR2 is FQNEAQ. The CDR3 has 15 amino acids. The CDR3 is CASSLGQGERQPQHF. DNA for the CDR3: TGTGCCAGCAGCTTAGGACAGGGGGAAAGGCAGCCCCAGCATTTT.

V usage is TRBV11-3 and J usage is TRBJ2-1; possibly TRBD1 for D (6 bases). Germline loops: CDR1 SGHNT, CDR2 YENEEA. The V gene lost 0 bases and the J gene lost 0 bases, with 12 bases spanning the gap. The CDR3 loop spans 17 amino acids. CDR3 nucleotide sequence: TGTGCCAGCAGCTTAGAGGGGGCAGCGTCCTCCTACAATGAGCAGTTCTTC. As protein: CASSLEGAASSYNEQFF.

The chain has TRBV2 and TRBJ2-7; D unresolved. CDR1 is SNHLY and CDR2 is FYNNEI in the germline V gene. Trimming pared 3 bases from V and 1 base from J, leaving 10 bases between. The CDR3 consists of 14 residues. CDR3 DNA: TGTGCCAGCAGTGACCTTCTTGTTTCCTACGAGCAGTACTTC. It specifies CASSDLLVSYEQYF.

The rearrangement links TRBV7-9 to TRBJ2-5; 9 bases line up with TRBD2. This CDR3 is 15 amino acids long. V shed 7 bases, J shed 1 base, and the junction held 7 bases outside the gene matches. From germline, CDR1 is SEHNR and CDR2 FQNEAQ (reference sequence). CDR3 DNA: TGTGCCAGCAAGCCGACTAGCGGAGCCCAAGAGACCCAGTACTTC. Its translation: CASKPTSGAQETQYF. The complete variable domain, with remaining parts taken from reference TRBV7-9 and TRBJ2-5, reads DTGVSQNPRHKITKRGQNVTFRCDPISEHNRLYWYRQTLGQGPEFLTYFQNEAQLEKSRLLSDRFSAERPKGSFSTLEIQRTEQGDSAMYLCASKPTSGAQETQYFGPGTRLLVL.

The J gene is TRBJ1-2, the V gene TRBV5-1, with D uncertain. V was cut by 2 bases and J by 5 bases, with 10 bases left in between. The V gene's germline CDR1 is SGHRS and CDR2 YFSETQ. The CDR3 sequence is 13 residues long. CDR3 amino acids: CASSFQEVYGYTF. In nucleotides, the CDR3 is TGCGCCAGCAGCTTTCAGGAGGTATATGGCTACACCTTC.

The V call is TRBV30, the J call TRBJ1-2; no clear D. The CDR3 consists of 14 residues. Between the trimmed V and J ends, which lost 5 bases and 0 bases, there was a span of 13 bases. Germline V gene sequence: CDR1 GTSNPN, CDR2 SVGIG (reference sequence). DNA of the CDR3: TGTGCCTGGGAACGCAGAAGCACTAACTATGGCTACACCTTC. The encoded protein is CAWERRSTNYGYTF.

This chain uses TRBV5-4 with TRBJ2-4; unclear D gene. Germline V gene data show CDR1 as SGHNT and CDR2 as YYREEE (reference sequence). This CDR3 has 13 residues. V lost 9 bases and J 1 base, leaving 11 bases between the germline ends. DNA of the CDR3: TGTGCCACCGCCGTTAGGGCCAAAAACATTCAGTACTTC. This translates into CATAVRAKNIQYF.

The V and J genes are TRBV5-1 and TRBJ2-3; D is uncertain. CDR1 and CDR2 from the germline V gene are SGHRS and YFSETQ. This CDR3 is built from 15 residues. Trimming left V 2 bases short and J 4 bases short, with 14 bases between. The CDR3 nucleotides read TGCGCCAGCAGCTTCCAGGCCCAGGCAGCAGATACGCAGTATTTT. Translating it yields CASSFQAQAADTQYF.

The chain carries TRBV11-2 and TRBJ2-1, with 9 bases that match TRBD2. V shed 5 bases and J 6 bases; nucleotides not matched to a gene: 5. In germline, CDR1 is SGHAT, CDR2 FQNNGV. This CDR3 comprises 14 residues. The CDR3 DNA is TGTGCCAGCAGCCTTCCAGCGGGAGGCAATGAGCAGTTCTTC. Protein product: CASSLPAGGNEQFF.

This chain joins TRBV14 and TRBJ2-3; unclear D gene. The germline CDR1 and CDR2 sequences are SGHDN and FVKESK. The CDR3 loop spans 13 amino acids. The V gene lost 4 bases and the J gene lost 3 bases, with 8 bases spanning the gap. Written as DNA, the CDR3 is TGTGCCAGCAGCCTAATTTTAACAGATACGCAGTATTTT. Its protein product is CASSLILTDTQYF.

J is TRBJ2-1 and V is TRBV2, with TRBD1 as a possible D gene (7 bases). V lost 3 bases and J 4 bases, leaving 10 bases between the germline ends. This CDR3 contains 14 residues. CDR1 and CDR2 from the germline V gene are SNHLY and FYNNEI. CDR3 DNA sequence: TGTGCCAGCAGTGAGACAGGGACTTACAATGAGCAGTTCTTC. Residues: CASSETGTYNEQFF.

The V and J genes are TRBV10-2 and TRBJ2-1; D unresolved. V gave up 6 bases and J gave up 6 bases, with 12 bases separating them. Germline-derived CDR1 and CDR2 are WSHSY and SAAADI. The CDR3 covers 13 residues. The CDR3 DNA reads TGCGCCAGCAGGGGCAGATTGGTCAATGAGCAGTTCTTC. Protein: CASRGRLVNEQFF.

This chain joins TRBV2 and TRBJ2-7; D remains unclear. The germline gives CDR1 SNHLY, CDR2 FYNNEI. This CDR3 region has 15 residues. The germline V and J ends were trimmed by 3 bases and 3 bases, with 15 bases remaining between them. CDR3 nucleotide sequence: TGTGCCAGCAGTGATGTCCTCCGGGCCAACTACGAGCAGTACTTC. It is translated as CASSDVLRANYEQYF. The variable domain in full, with the rest retrieved from reference TRBV2 and TRBJ2-7, is EPEVTQTPSHQVTQMGQEVILRCVPISNHLYFYWYRQILGQKVEFLVSFYNNEISEKSEIFDDQFSVERPDGSNFTLKIRSTKLEDSAMYFCASSDVLRANYEQYFGPGTRLTVT.

As DNA, the CDR3 is TGTGCCTGCCGCCTCGCTTCTGTTGAGACCCAGTACTTC. Protein: CACRLASVETQYF. V usage is TRBV30 and J usage is TRBJ2-5; D is undetermined. Per germline, CDR1 GTSNPN and CDR2 SVGIG (reference sequence). Trimming left V 6 bases short and J 5 bases short, with 16 bases between. The CDR3 has 13 residues.

This chain connects TRBV7-6 to TRBJ1-1; TRBD1 matches 7 bases. Looked up from germline, CDR1 is SGHVS and CDR2 is FNYEAQ. The CDR3 has 15 residues. V shed 5 bases and J 0 bases; nucleotides not matched to a gene: 6. CDR3 DNA sequence: TGTGCCAGCAGCCCGGGACAGACCATGAACACTGAAGCTTTCTTT. Its translation: CASSPGQTMNTEAFF. Full variable domain (outside the CDR3, taken from reference TRBV7-6 and TRBJ1-1): GAGVSQSPRYKVTKRGQDVALRCDPISGHVSLYWYRQALGQGPEFLTYFNYEAQQDKSGLPNDRFSAERPEGSISTLTIQRTEQRDSAMYRCASSPGQTMNTEAFFGQGTRLTVV.

The rearrangement uses TRBV2 and TRBJ1-1; D might be TRBD1 (5 bases). Germline V gene sequence: CDR1 SNHLY, CDR2 FYNNEI. V lost 5 bases to trimming and J lost 0 bases, with 13 bases between them. The CDR3 extends over 15 amino acids. CDR3 nucleotide sequence: TGTGCCAGCAGTCTCCAGGACACTATGAACACTGAAGCTTTCTTT. Protein product: CASSLQDTMNTEAFF.

The chain is built from TRBV5-1 and TRBJ2-5; 8 nucleotides align to TRBD1. Looked up from germline, CDR1 is SGHRS and CDR2 is YFSETQ. Trimming took 2 bases from V and 1 from J; bases not matched to a gene: 4. CDR3 length: 15 amino acids. The CDR3 bases are TGCGCCAGCAGCTTCCAGGGACAGGTCCAAGAGACCCAGTACTTC. Its protein is CASSFQGQVQETQYF.

V is TRBV28 and J is TRBJ2-5; the D gene is possibly TRBD2 (6 bases). The CDR3 contains 15 residues. The V and J ends lost 2 bases and 5 bases respectively, with 15 bases between them. The germline gives CDR1 MDHEN, CDR2 SYDVKM. CDR3 DNA sequence: TGTGCCAGCAGTTTAAGGATGGAGGGATGGGAGACCCAGTACTTC. Protein: CASSLRMEGWETQYF.